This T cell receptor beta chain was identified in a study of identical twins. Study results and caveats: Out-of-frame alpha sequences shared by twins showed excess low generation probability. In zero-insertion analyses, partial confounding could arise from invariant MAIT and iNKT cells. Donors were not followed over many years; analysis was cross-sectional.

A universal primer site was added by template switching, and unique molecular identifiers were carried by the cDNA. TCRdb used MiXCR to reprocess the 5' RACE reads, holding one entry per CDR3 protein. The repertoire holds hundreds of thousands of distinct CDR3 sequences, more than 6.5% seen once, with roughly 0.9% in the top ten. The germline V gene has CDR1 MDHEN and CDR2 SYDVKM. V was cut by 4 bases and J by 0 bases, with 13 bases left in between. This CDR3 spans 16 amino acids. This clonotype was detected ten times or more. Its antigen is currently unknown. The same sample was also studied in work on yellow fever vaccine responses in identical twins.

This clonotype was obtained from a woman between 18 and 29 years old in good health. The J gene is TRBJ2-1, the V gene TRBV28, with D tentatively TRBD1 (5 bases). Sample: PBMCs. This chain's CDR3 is CASSSLRQSSYNEQFF. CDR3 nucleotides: TGTGCCAGCAGTTCCCTTAGACAGAGCTCCTACAATGAGCAGTTCTTC.